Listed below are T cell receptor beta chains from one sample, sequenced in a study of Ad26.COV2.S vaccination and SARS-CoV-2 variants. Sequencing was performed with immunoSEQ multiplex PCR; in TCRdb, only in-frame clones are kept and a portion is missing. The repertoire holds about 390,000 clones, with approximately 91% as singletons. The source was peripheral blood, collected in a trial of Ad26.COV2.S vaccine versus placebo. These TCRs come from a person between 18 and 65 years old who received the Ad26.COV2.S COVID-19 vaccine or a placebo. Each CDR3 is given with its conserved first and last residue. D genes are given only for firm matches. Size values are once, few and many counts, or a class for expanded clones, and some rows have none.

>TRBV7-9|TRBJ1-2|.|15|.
CASSLDGLTNYGYTF
TGTGCCAGCAGCTTAGATGGGTTGACTAACTATGGCTACACCTTC
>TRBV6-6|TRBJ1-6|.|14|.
CASSYSGADSPLHF
TGTGCCAGCAGTTACTCAGGGGCCGATTCACCCCTCCACTTT
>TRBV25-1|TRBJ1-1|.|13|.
CASRGYADTEAFF
TGTGCCAGCCGGGGGTATGCGGACACTGAAGCTTTCTTT
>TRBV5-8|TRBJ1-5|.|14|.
CASSLRGSNQPQHF
TGTGCCAGCAGCTTAAGGGGTAGCAATCAGCCCCAGCATTTT
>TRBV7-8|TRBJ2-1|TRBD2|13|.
CASSHGLADEQFF
TGTGCCAGCAGCCACGGACTAGCTGACGAGCAGTTCTTC
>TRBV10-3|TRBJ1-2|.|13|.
CAISYTVYHGYTF
TGTGCCATCAGCTATACAGTTTATCATGGCTACACCTTC
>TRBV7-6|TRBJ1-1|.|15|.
CASSLGRDGNTEAFF
TGTGCCAGCAGCTTAGGCCGGGACGGGAACACTGAAGCTTTCTTT
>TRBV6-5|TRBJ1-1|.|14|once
CASSLNTANTEAFF
TGTGCCAGCAGTCTCAATACCGCTAACACTGAAGCTTTCTTT
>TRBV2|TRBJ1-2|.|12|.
CAGAGGPYGYTF
TGTGCCGGGGCAGGAGGCCCGTATGGCTACACCTTC
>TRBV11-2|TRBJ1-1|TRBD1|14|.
CASTHRGMNTEAFF
TGTGCCAGCACCCACAGGGGAATGAACACTGAAGCTTTCTTT
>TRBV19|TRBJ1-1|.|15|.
CASSPGEDMNTEAFF
TGTGCCAGTAGTCCTGGGGAGGATATGAACACTGAAGCTTTCTTT
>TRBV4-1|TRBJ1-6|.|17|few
CASSQVLEGSYNSPLHF
TGCGCCAGCAGCCAAGTATTGGAGGGGTCCTATAATTCACCCCTCCACTTT
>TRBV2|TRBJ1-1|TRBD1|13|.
CASIAGTVTEAFF
TGTGCCAGCATTGCCGGGACAGTCACTGAAGCTTTCTTT
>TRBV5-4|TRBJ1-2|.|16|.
CASSPTGTPRSYGYTF
TGTGCCAGCAGCCCGACCGGGACCCCAAGGAGTTATGGCTACACCTTC
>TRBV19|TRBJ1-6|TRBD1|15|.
CASSPRTGYNSPLHF
TGTGCCAGTAGTCCCCGGACAGGATACAATTCACCCCTCCACTTT
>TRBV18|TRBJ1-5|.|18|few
CASSPLDLGIGGHQPQHF
TGTGCCAGCTCACCACTTGACCTGGGTATAGGTGGGCATCAGCCCCAGCATTTT
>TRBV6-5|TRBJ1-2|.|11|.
CASLRNYGYTF
TGTGCCAGCCTTCGGAACTATGGCTACACCTTC
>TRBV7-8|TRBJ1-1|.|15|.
CASSHIWTANTEAFF
TGTGCCAGCAGCCATATCTGGACGGCGAACACTGAAGCTTTCTTT
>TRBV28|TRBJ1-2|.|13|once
CASSFGRVYGYTF
TGTGCCAGCAGTTTTGGCAGGGTCTATGGCTACACCTTC
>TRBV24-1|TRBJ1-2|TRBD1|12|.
CATSEDRDGYTF
TGTGCCACCAGTGAGGACAGGGACGGCTACACCTTC
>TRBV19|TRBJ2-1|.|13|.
CASSGRQDNEQFF
TGTGCCAGTAGTGGGAGACAGGACAATGAGCAGTTCTTC
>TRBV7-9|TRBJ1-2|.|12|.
CASNLETGPYTF
TGTGCCAGCAACCTGGAGACAGGACCCTACACCTTC
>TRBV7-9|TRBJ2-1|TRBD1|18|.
CASSLGVSRTGGYNEQFF
TGTGCCAGCAGCTTAGGGGTTAGCCGGACAGGGGGTTACAATGAGCAGTTCTTC
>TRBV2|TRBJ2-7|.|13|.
CATVGGDTYEQYF
TGTGCCACCGTTGGGGGGGACACCTACGAGCAGTACTTC
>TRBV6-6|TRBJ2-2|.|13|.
CASSYGGNGELFF
TGTGCCAGCAGTTATGGGGGGAACGGGGAGCTGTTTTTT
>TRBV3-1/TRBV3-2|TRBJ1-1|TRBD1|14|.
CASSHGTVNTEAFF
TGTGCCAGCAGCCACGGGACAGTAAACACTGAAGCTTTCTTT